The present T cell receptor (beta chain) was sequenced within a study of shared clonotypes between healthy human individuals. The assay was immunoSEQ multiplex PCR, and TCRdb's table has in-frame clones only and misses some. The profile covers around 600,000 clones, with about 97% appearing a single time and 0.057% taken by the ten largest. The V end lost 1 base, the J end lost 2 bases, and 3 bases lay between the germline ends. Germline V gene sequence: CDR1 SGHTA, CDR2 FQGNSA. The CDR3 is 13 residues long. This TCR was sampled from a woman younger than 45 in good health. The sequenced sample was naive CD4+ T cells sorted from blood. Indicated subset: CD45RA+ positively selected. This sequence joins TRBV7-2 and TRBJ1-5; D remains ambiguous. CDR3 nucleotides: TGTGCCAGCAGCTTAGATGGCAATCAGCCCCAGCATTTT. This codes for CASSLDGNQPQHF.